The TCR beta chain under discussion was sequenced for a study of siplizumab effects on memory and regulatory T cells. Study-level points and caveats: It seemed that naive T cells were more diverse than memory cells and were major contributors to the alloresponse. To unstimulated subsets, only a minor fraction of alloreactive clones could be mapped.

Produced via immunoSEQ multiplex PCR; TCRdb's table is partial and in-frame only. The table lists some 110,000 clones, less than 95% of them singletons. Comments on this clone: What it binds is not known.

Germline CDR1 reads MNHEY; CDR2 reads SVGAGI. Trimming removed 2 bases from V and 6 bases from J, with 14 bases in between. The CDR3 sequence is 16 residues long. The receptor comes from a human donor in good health. The source material was non-Treg CD4+ T cells sorted from blood. The chain combines TRBV6-5 with TRBJ1-6; no clear D. In DNA, the CDR3 is TGTGCCAGCAGTTACCCATCGTGGCGGGGTAATTCACCCCTCCACTTT. Protein product: CASSYPSWRGNSPLHF.